This T cell receptor beta chain was captured in a study of blood T cells in healthy people across ages (dated by TCRdb to the mid-2010s). For the wider study: In model experiments, template switching captured about one uniquely barcoded TCR beta cDNA molecule for every two T cells. The donors were split into four age groups: young (average 16 years), middle-aged (39), aged (over 55) and long-lived (about 82). The study analyzed two additional independent replicas of 1 million unique cDNA reads from the same blood draw for two donors, one aged 18 to 29 and one aged 80 or older. The study measured age-related changes in TCR beta repertoire diversity using deep sequencing normalized with unique cDNA molecular identifiers.

Library creation used 5' RACE. TCRdb lists the instrument as Illumina HiSeq 2500. A second PCR of roughly 6 to 12 cycles was run with a J-beta primer mix and a sample-barcoded 5' primer. A unique molecular identifier was introduced onto each TCR beta cDNA molecule by a template-switch 5' adaptor carrying 12 random nucleotides. At least 2.5 million CDR3-containing paired-end reads were obtained from each sample. The Mint cDNA synthesis kit, primed by a TRBC-specific oligonucleotide, was used to synthesize first-strand cDNA from all RNA. All cDNA was treated with uracil-DNA glycosylase and then went through a first 18-cycle PCR with the universal primers M1SS and BC2_uni_R. The paper's data handling went like this. Each sample was normalized by randomly selecting 1 million high-quality reads, each carrying a distinct molecular identifier. Instead of being binned into consensus sequences, reads with shared molecular identifiers were discarded. MiTCR, with a Q25 quality threshold and the strictest error-elimination algorithm, was used for CDR3 identification, clonotype clustering and error correction. A nonparametric unseen species model with Euler transformation was used to estimate lower-bound total TCR beta diversity. TCRdb handled the public reads itself, with Q25 trimming in fastp and clone calling in MiXCR, and kept productive beta chains. Records with the same CDR3 protein are collapsed into one entry carrying the most frequent genes and DNA. The V and J calls and clone size come from TCRdb's table, not from the authors' own analysis. The sample profile shows approximately 780,000 distinct CDR3 sequences; around 24% of them were found once. In total, the top ten clones hold around 3% of the sample.

Note on this clonotype: Its antigen is still unknown. Per-base qualities were not stored, and no clone one base away is much larger.

The paper as a whole reports these results and caveats: As age increased, observed TCR beta diversity per million T cells dropped in a roughly linear way, and a significant reduction was already evident by age roughly 36. There was a strong correlation between observed TCR beta diversity and the percentage of naive T cells measured by flow cytometry. Since profiling was done on bulk unsorted PBMCs, naive and antigen-experienced compartments could not be conclusively compared. Estimates of total diversity based on one million sequenced T cells were considered lower bounds and underestimates. Compared with the aged group, the long-lived group had more naive CD4+ T cells, fewer expanded clones and increased TCR diversity, suggesting age selection. Donor CMV infection status was unknown, potentially confounding age-related changes in expanded clonotypes.

Systemically healthy Caucasian individuals from Russia, some 38 in total and aged roughly 6 to 90 years, were included as donors. Approximately 10 milliliters of peripheral blood were collected from each donor into EDTA-treated Vacutainer tubes. Ficoll-Paque density-gradient centrifugation was used to isolate PBMCs, with at least 6.5 million obtained per sample. Total RNA, at least 6 micrograms per sample, was extracted from PBMCs with Trizol reagent. For every donor, an aliquot of PBMCs went through flow cytometry to measure the percentages of naive CD45RAhigh/CD27high T cells. These same data were also listed under a study on T cells of mothers and their children. The second source states: Donors were nine systemically healthy Caucasian individuals: three mothers and their six children. cDNA synthesis used all of the extracted RNA, with around 1.6 ug of RNA in each 15 ul reaction. In the second PCR, the M1S primer added sample barcodes and 2-4 random nucleotides. More than 8 million TCR beta CDR3 reads were obtained from each mother, and 2.5 million to 3 million reads were obtained from each child. TCR recombination output is similarly shaped by thymic selection in related and unrelated pairs, with a minor effect exerted by inherited differences. Normalized repertoire overlap in related mother-child pairs was always slightly higher than in unrelated mother-child pairs, but the difference was never significant. No persistent microchimeric T cell clones were detected, at a sensitivity of approximately 100 clones per million clonotypes. In the study, deep NGS was used to compare the TCR beta repertoires of mothers and children, and features distinguishing related mother-child pairs from unrelated individuals were sought. On average, the children were roughly 12 +/- 4 years old, while the mothers were 40 +/- 4 years old. After adapter ligation was performed with NEBNext reagents, the libraries were sequenced on an Illumina HiSeq 2000 with 100+100 nt paired-end reads. To prevent cross-contamination, the mother and child libraries were prepared one month apart and sequenced in separate runs. For each donor, somewhere between about 450,000 and 2,000,000 distinct TCR beta clonotypes were identified. Naive TCR beta clonotypes were estimated from low-frequency clonotypes matched to each donor's FACS-determined naive share, without sorting.

Sequenced material: blood. The receptor was isolated from a boy aged 5 to 17 in good health.

The CDR3 region: CASSDDSGGYYEQYF. The nucleotides are TGTGCCAGCAGTGACGATAGCGGGGGATACTACGAGCAGTACTTC. Recombination connected TRBV6-1 to TRBJ2-7, with 9 bases in between that match TRBD2. Trimming accounts for 3 bases at V and 3 bases at J, while the number of junction bases matched to no gene is 6. From the cysteine through the phenylalanine, the CDR3 covers 15 amino acids. CDR3 DNA only is kept here, 45 bases in frame from base 1. According to the germline V gene, CDR1 reads MNHNS and CDR2 reads SASEGT.